A single sample is the source of the 27 T cell receptor beta chains below, sequenced in a study of T cells in Graves' hyperthyroidism and ophthalmopathy. The investigators amplified TCR beta CDR3 regions from RNA transcripts. Primed by the HTBI set, a first-round RT-PCR was run on the TCR CDR3. Using its own MiXCR run on the multiplex PCR reads, TCRdb lists one record per CDR3 protein. This sample has more than 350,000 distinct CDR3 sequences; 15% occur once, and the top ten carry about 20%. Sequenced material: blood. The receptors derive from a woman in her sixties with Graves' ophthalmopathy.

The CDR3 protein is CASSVGTSGNGEQFF. CDR3 in DNA: TGTGCCAGCAGCGTCGGGACTAGCGGGAACGGTGAGCAGTTCTTC. The chain joins TRBV9 to TRBJ2-1; 13 bases are a match to TRBD2. V dropped 2 bases and J dropped 9; count of bases not matched to a gene: 5. Germline loops: CDR1 SGDLS, CDR2 YYNGEE. This CDR3 region has 15 residues.

This clonotype was seen many times. J is TRBJ2-7 and V is TRBV7-3, with TRBD1 matching 10 bases. The V segment lost 6 bases and the J segment 4 bases; nucleotides outside the gene matches: 12. CDR1 and CDR2 from the germline V gene are SGHTA and FQGTGA. This CDR3 spans 16 amino acids. CDR3 sequence: CASRPTTGTGVYEQYF. The DNA for the CDR3 is TGTGCCAGCAGACCCACTACCGGGACAGGGGTATACGAGCAGTACTTC.

This clonotype was found many times. This sequence joins TRBV7-9 and TRBJ2-1; 14 positions agree with TRBD2. The CDR3 is 16 residues long. V was pared by 3 bases and J by 6 bases, with 4 bases of the junction left unmatched. CDR1 is SEHNR, CDR2 FQNEAQ, per germline (reference sequence). CDR3 nucleotide sequence: TGTGCCAGCAGCTTGTTGACTAGCGGGAGGGTCAATGAGCAGTTCTTC. Translated, it gives CASSLLTSGRVNEQFF.

In this sample, this clonotype turned up many times. The chain uses TRBV2 and TRBJ1-4; TRBD1 aligns across 8 bases. The CDR3 contains 15 residues. Looked up from germline, CDR1 is SNHLY and CDR2 is FYNNEI. Trimming took 6 bases from V and 3 from J; bases not matched to a gene: 6. The chain's CDR3 is CASRAQTGANEKLFF. The CDR3 DNA sequence: TGTGCCAGCAGAGCCCAGACAGGGGCTAATGAAAAACTGTTTTTT.

The J gene is TRBJ2-7, the V gene TRBV6-2 or TRBV6-3; TRBD2 aligns across 8 bases. The CDR3 is 13 residues long. V lost 10 bases, J lost 7 bases, and 12 bases stayed unmatched. The germline V gene has CDR1 MNHEY and CDR2 SVGEGT. CDR3 bases: TGTGCCATCTCGGCTAGCGGGTCGGGGGAGCAGTACTTC. Its protein is CAISASGSGEQYF.

This clonotype was detected many times. V and J are TRBV9 and TRBJ2-5, with D uncertain. This CDR3 spans 14 amino acids. The germline V gene encodes CDR1 SGDLS and CDR2 YYNGEE. The germline V and J ends were trimmed by 0 bases and 2 bases, with 8 bases remaining between them. The CDR3 nucleotides read TGTGCCAGCAGCGTAGGACGGCTACAAGAGACCCAGTACTTC. It codes for CASSVGRLQETQYF.

This clonotype was found a few times. The genes are TRBV7-8 and TRBJ1-5, with 7 nucleotides matching TRBD1. Germline trimming cut 5 bases from V and 1 base from J; bases unmatched to any gene: 17. The CDR3 is 19 amino acids. Germline lookup yields CDR1 SGHVS and CDR2 FQNEAQ. This CDR3 reads CASSTGQLRGRLSNQPQHF. CDR3 nucleotides: TGTGCCAGCAGCACGGGGCAATTGAGGGGGCGGTTGAGCAATCAGCCCCAGCATTTT.

This clonotype has a count of ten or more. This chain joins TRBV5-1 and TRBJ2-7; tentatively, D is TRBD2 (6 bases). There are 14 residues in the CDR3. The V gene lost 4 bases and the J gene lost 5 bases, with 16 bases spanning the gap. Germline CDR1 is SGHRS and CDR2 is YFSETQ. The CDR3 spells CASSPPVGGNEQYF. The CDR3 bases are TGCGCCAGCAGCCCCCCGGTGGGAGGCAACGAGCAGTACTTC.

This clonotype has at least ten counts. V gene TRBV30 combines with J gene TRBJ2-5, with D maybe TRBD1 (6 bases). The germline CDR1 and CDR2 sequences are GTSNPN and SVGIG (reference sequence). V was shortened by 7 bases and J by 1 base, with 10 bases between the two germline ends. This CDR3 is 12 amino acids long. In DNA, the CDR3 is TGTGCCTACCAGGGGTTCCAAGAGACCCAGTACTTC. It yields the protein CAYQGFQETQYF.

Points on this clonotype: A junction boundary mismatches the germline segment, possibly from a read error. V usage is TRBV19 and J usage is TRBJ1-1; 7 positions agree with TRBD1. The V gene's germline CDR1 is LNHDA and CDR2 SQIVND (reference sequence). This CDR3 is built from 17 residues. CDR3 DNA sequence: TGTGCCAGTAGTATAGTCTGGGACAGCGTCGGGAACACTGAAGCTTCCTTT. The encoded protein is CASSIVWDSVGNTEASF.

The V and J genes are TRBV13 and TRBJ2-2; maybe TRBD1 (5 bases). Trimming pared 2 bases from V and 0 bases from J, leaving 10 bases between. Germline assignment: CDR1 PRHDT and CDR2 FYEKMQ (reference sequence). This CDR3 comprises 16 residues. Here the CDR3 reads CASSLRARANTGELFF. CDR3 DNA sequence: TGTGCCAGCAGCTTACGGGCCAGGGCGAACACCGGGGAGCTGTTTTTT.

Ten or more counts support this clonotype. The J gene is TRBJ2-7, the V gene TRBV7-9; 10 bases match TRBD2. In germline, CDR1 is SEHNR, CDR2 FQNEAQ (reference sequence). With 5 bases clipped from V and 3 bases from J, the junction kept 4 bases outside the gene matches. This CDR3 spans 14 amino acids. As DNA, the CDR3 is TGTGCCAGCAGCCAACTAGCGGGATTCTACGAGCAGTACTTC. This translates into CASSQLAGFYEQYF. The complete variable domain, with remaining parts taken from reference TRBV7-9 and TRBJ2-7, reads DTGVSQNPRHKITKRGQNVTFRCDPISEHNRLYWYRQTLGQGPEFLTYFQNEAQLEKSRLLSDRFSAERPKGSFSTLEIQRTEQGDSAMYLCASSQLAGFYEQYFGPGTRLTVT.

This clonotype was seen many times. The chain has TRBV20-1 and TRBJ2-1; possible D gene TRBD2, 6 bases. The CDR3 spans 14 residues. V lost 4 bases, J lost 8 bases, and 18 bases lay in between. CDR1 DFQATT and CDR2 SNEGSKA come from the germline V gene (reference sequence). The CDR3 DNA reads TGCAGTGCTACTGGATCTTTGGGACTGGATGAGCAGTTCTTC. Translation gives CSATGSLGLDEQFF.

This clonotype was counted at least ten times. The chain carries TRBV5-1 and TRBJ1-5; no definite D call. V lost 2 bases, J lost 0 bases, and 18 bases lay in between. CDR1 is SGHRS and CDR2 is YFSETQ in the germline V gene. The CDR3 spans 18 residues. The CDR3 spells CASSLQPFDTDSNQPQHF. The CDR3 DNA is TGCGCCAGCAGCTTACAACCCTTCGACACTGATAGCAATCAGCCCCAGCATTTT.

This clonotype showed up many times. The chain is built from TRBV12-3 or TRBV12-4 and TRBJ2-3; 8 bases agree with TRBD2. The V and J ends lost 5 bases and 1 base, in that order; junction bases with no gene match: 5. This CDR3 contains 15 residues. CDR3 region: CASSRGRSGTDTQYF. DNA of the CDR3: TGTGCCAGCAGTCGCGGGAGGTCAGGCACAGATACGCAGTATTTT.

In this sample, this clonotype turned up many times. The chain links TRBV3-1 to TRBJ2-7; D gene uncertain. With 3 bases removed from V and 3 bases from J, the gap between germline ends came to 15 bases. The CDR3 is made up of 15 amino acids. Germline V gives CDR1 LGHDT, CDR2 YNNKEL (reference sequence). DNA for the CDR3: TGTGCCAGCAGCCATCGTCGCCAGCTCAACTACGAGCAGTACTTC. Translation gives CASSHRRQLNYEQYF.

The chain uses TRBV27 and TRBJ2-1; D gene unclear. The CDR3 is 15 residues long. Germline assignment: CDR1 MNHEY and CDR2 SMNVEV (reference sequence). Deletions cut 5 bases from V and 2 bases from J, with 13 bases between. The CDR3 loop reads CASSTQSFPYNEQFF. The CDR3, as DNA: TGTGCCAGCAGTACCCAGAGTTTCCCCTACAATGAGCAGTTCTTC.

The chain links TRBV10-3 to TRBJ2-2; no clear D. CDR1 is ENHRY and CDR2 is SYGVKD in the germline V gene. CDR3 size: 14 residues. V lost 0 bases and J 5 bases, leaving 7 bases between the germline ends. The CDR3 spells CAISESFGTGELFF. The CDR3 region has the DNA TGTGCCATCAGTGAGTCATTTGGGACCGGGGAGCTGTTTTTT.

This clonotype was counted a few times. This chain joins TRBV19 and TRBJ2-2; no clear D gene. The CDR3 is made up of 12 amino acids. Germline CDR1 and CDR2: LNHDA and SQIVND (reference sequence). The germline V and J ends were trimmed by 3 bases and 6 bases, with 5 bases remaining between them. The CDR3 coding sequence is TGTGCCAGTAGTATGACGCCCGGGGAGCTGTTTTTT. This translates into CASSMTPGELFF. Complete variable domain (other parts from reference TRBV19 and TRBJ2-2): DGGITQSPKYLFRKEGQNVTLSCEQNLNHDAMYWYRQDPGQGLRLIYYSQIVNDFQKGDIAEGYSVSREKKESFPLTVTSAQKNPTAFYLCASSMTPGELFFGEGSRLTVL.

This clonotype was counted only a few times. V usage is TRBV30 and J usage is TRBJ2-1, with 9 nucleotides matching TRBD2. V trimming: 2 bases; J trimming: 2 bases; junction bases outside the gene matches: 19. Germline lookup yields CDR1 GTSNPN and CDR2 SVGIG (reference sequence). This CDR3 comprises 20 residues. Here the CDR3 reads CAWSPRRGARGRVTYNEQFF. The CDR3 nucleotides read TGTGCCTGGAGTCCAAGAAGGGGCGCGCGCGGGAGGGTGACCTACAATGAGCAGTTCTTC.

This clonotype was detected only a few times. The chain joins TRBV9 to TRBJ2-7; D is perhaps TRBD1 (6 bases). Germline loops: CDR1 SGDLS, CDR2 YYNGEE. V shed 0 bases and J shed 5 bases, with 15 bases lying between them. CDR3 size: 15 residues. The CDR3 loop is CASSVGVGRGDEQYF. The DNA of the CDR3 is TGTGCCAGCAGCGTAGGTGTGGGCAGGGGCGACGAGCAGTACTTC.

This clonotype turned up a few times. The chain couples TRBV24-1 to TRBJ2-5; 8 nucleotides agree with TRBD1. Looked up from germline, CDR1 is KGHDR and CDR2 is SFDVKD. The CDR3 extends over 14 amino acids. V shed 3 bases, J shed 5 bases, and the junction held 4 bases outside the gene matches. CDR3 coding DNA: TGTGCCACCAGTGATCCAGGGGGCACGGAGACCCAGTACTTC. Translated: CATSDPGGTETQYF.

This clonotype was detected many times. This rearrangement joins TRBV7-2 to TRBJ2-1; D not certain. Trimming shortened V by 2 bases and J by 0 bases, and 8 bases separated the two germline ends. This CDR3 has 15 residues. The V gene's germline CDR1 is SGHTA and CDR2 FQGNSA. This chain's CDR3 is CASSLSRNSYNEQFF. The CDR3 DNA sequence: TGTGCCAGCAGCTTAAGCCGAAACTCCTACAATGAGCAGTTCTTC.

This clonotype was picked up many times. The V and J genes are TRBV12-3 or TRBV12-4 and TRBJ2-2, with a possible D match to TRBD1 (6 bases). The CDR3 spans 14 residues. Trimming pared 6 bases from V and 1 base from J, leaving 9 bases between. The chain's CDR3 is CASSRGQNTGELFF. In DNA, the CDR3 is TGTGCCAGCAGCCGGGGACAGAACACCGGGGAGCTGTTTTTT.

This chain uses TRBV19 with TRBJ2-1; the D is unclear. This CDR3 spans 15 amino acids. Germline V gene sequence: CDR1 LNHDA, CDR2 SQIVND (reference sequence). Trimming shortened V by 6 bases and J by 2 bases, and 14 bases separated the two germline ends. The CDR3 bases are TGTGCCAGTAGCCCACTCTGGGGAACCTACAATGAGCAGTTCTTC. It codes for CASSPLWGTYNEQFF.

In its sample, this clonotype was seen many times. The chain employs TRBV28 and TRBJ1-5, with D unclear. Germline V CDR1 and CDR2: MDHEN, SYDVKM. The CDR3 is made up of 13 amino acids. V shed 6 bases and J shed 4 bases, with 10 bases lying between them. CDR3 amino acids: CASSRTHNQPQHF. In DNA, the CDR3 is TGTGCCAGCAGCCGGACTCATAATCAGCCCCAGCATTTT.

The chain uses TRBV9 and TRBJ2-6; D perhaps matches TRBD2 (5 bases). This CDR3 has 17 residues. V was shortened by 1 base and J by 1 base, with 12 bases between the two germline ends. The V gene's germline CDR1 is SGDLS and CDR2 YYNGEE. CDR3 bases: TGTGCCAGCAGCGTATCGGAGGCTAGATCTGGGGCCAACGTCCTGACTTTC. This gives the protein CASSVSEARSGANVLTF.